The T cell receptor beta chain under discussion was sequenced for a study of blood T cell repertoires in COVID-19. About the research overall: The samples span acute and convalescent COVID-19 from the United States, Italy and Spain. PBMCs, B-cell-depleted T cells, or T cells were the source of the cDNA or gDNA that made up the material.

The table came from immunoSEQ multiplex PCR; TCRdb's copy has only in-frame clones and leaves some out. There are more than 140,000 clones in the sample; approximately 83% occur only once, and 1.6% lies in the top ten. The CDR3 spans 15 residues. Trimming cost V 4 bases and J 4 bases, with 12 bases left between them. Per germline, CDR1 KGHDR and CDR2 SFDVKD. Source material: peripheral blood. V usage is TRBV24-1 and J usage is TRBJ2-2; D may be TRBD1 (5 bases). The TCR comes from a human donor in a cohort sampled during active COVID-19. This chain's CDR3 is CATSESDRVTGELFF. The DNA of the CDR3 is TGTGCCACCAGTGAGAGTGACAGAGTCACCGGGGAGCTGTTTTTT.